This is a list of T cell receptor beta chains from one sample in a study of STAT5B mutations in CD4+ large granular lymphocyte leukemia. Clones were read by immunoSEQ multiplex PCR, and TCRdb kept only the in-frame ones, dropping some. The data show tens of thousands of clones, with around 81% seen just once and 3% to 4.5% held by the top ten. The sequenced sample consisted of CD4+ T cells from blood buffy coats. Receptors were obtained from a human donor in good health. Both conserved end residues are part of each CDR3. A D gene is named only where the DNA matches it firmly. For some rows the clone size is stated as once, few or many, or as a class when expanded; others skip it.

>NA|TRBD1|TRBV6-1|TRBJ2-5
CASSGTGGDAQETQYF
TGTGCCAGCAGTGGGACAGGGGGCGACGCTCAAGAGACCCAGTACTTC
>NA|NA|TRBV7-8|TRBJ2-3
CASAPGGNPNTQYF
TGTGCCAGCGCCCCGGGCGGGAATCCCAATACGCAGTATTTT
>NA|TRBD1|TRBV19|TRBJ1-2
CASSIKGAAYGYTF
TGTGCCAGTAGTATTAAGGGGGCAGCCTATGGCTACACCTTC
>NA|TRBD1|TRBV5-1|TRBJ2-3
CASSLQGARPDTQYF
TGCGCCAGCAGCTTGCAGGGGGCGCGACCAGATACGCAGTATTTT
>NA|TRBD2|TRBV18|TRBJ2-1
CASSPPLADSYNEQFF
TGTGCCAGCTCACCCCCTCTAGCGGACTCCTACAATGAGCAGTTCTTC
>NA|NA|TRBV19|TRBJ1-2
CASSIGGGYGYTF
TGTGCCAGTAGTATAGGAGGGGGCTATGGCTACACCTTC
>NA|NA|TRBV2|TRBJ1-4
CASRVQENEKLFF
TGTGCCAGCAGGGTACAGGAGAATGAAAAACTGTTTTTT
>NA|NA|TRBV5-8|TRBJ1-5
CASSYRDTYSNQPQHF
TGTGCCAGCAGCTACCGGGACACCTATAGCAATCAGCCCCAGCATTTT
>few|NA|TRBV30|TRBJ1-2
CAWSEVNYGYTF
TGTGCCTGGAGTGAGGTTAACTATGGCTACACCTTC
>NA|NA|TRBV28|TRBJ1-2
CASWLGQGANYGYTF
TGTGCCAGCTGGTTGGGGCAGGGTGCTAACTATGGCTACACCTTC
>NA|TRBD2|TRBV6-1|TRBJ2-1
CASSEPASGYNEQFF
TGTGCCAGCAGTGAACCGGCTAGCGGGTACAATGAGCAGTTCTTC
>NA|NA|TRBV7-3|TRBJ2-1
CASSPGGPAQGRFF
TGTGCCAGCAGCCCCGGGGGGCCTGCCCAGGGTCGGTTCTTC
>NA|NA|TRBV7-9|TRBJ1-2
CASSPTFGGRGNYGYTF
TGTGCCAGCAGCCCAACCTTCGGGGGACGGGGGAACTATGGCTACACCTTC
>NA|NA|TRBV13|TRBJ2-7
CASSNRDRSYEQYF
TGTGCCAGCAGCAACCGGGACCGCTCCTACGAGCAGTACTTC
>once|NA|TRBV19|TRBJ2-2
CASRPENTGELFF
TGTGCCAGCAGACCAGAAAACACCGGGGAGCTGTTTTTT
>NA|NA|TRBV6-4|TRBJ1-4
CASSDRQASHEKLFF
TGTGCCAGCAGTGACCGACAGGCTTCTCATGAAAAACTGTTTTTT
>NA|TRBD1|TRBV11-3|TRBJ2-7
CASSLVGQGPYEQYF
TGTGCCAGCAGCTTAGTGGGACAGGGCCCCTACGAGCAGTACTTC
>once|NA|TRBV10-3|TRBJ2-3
CAISESKRDTDTQYF
TGTGCCATCAGTGAGTCGAAACGGGACACAGATACGCAGTATTTT
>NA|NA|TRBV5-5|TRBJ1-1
CASSLWGNTEAFF
TGTGCCAGCAGCTTGTGGGGGAACACTGAAGCTTTCTTT
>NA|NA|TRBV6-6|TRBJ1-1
CASSSSGTPNTEAFF
TGTGCCAGCAGTTCCTCCGGGACACCCAACACTGAAGCTTTCTTT
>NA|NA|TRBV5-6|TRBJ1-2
CASSLGQGTWYGYTF
TGTGCCAGCAGCTTGGGGCAGGGAACTTGGTATGGCTACACCTTC
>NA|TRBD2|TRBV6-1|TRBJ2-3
CASTSGTTRTDTQYF
TGTGCCAGCACCTCAGGGACTACCCGCACAGATACGCAGTATTTT
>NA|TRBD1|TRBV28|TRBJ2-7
CASTSDRGLSYEQYF
TGTGCCAGCACCTCGGACAGGGGGTTATCCTACGAGCAGTACTTC
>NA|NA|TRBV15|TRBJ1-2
CATSRDGSRDGYTF
TGTGCCACCAGCAGAGATGGGAGCAGGGATGGCTACACCTTC
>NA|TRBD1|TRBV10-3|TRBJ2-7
CAITTGVEQYF
TGTGCCATCACAACAGGGGTCGAGCAGTACTTC
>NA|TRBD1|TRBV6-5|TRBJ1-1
CASRSTTGGTEAFF
TGTGCCAGCAGATCGACGACAGGGGGCACTGAAGCTTTCTTT
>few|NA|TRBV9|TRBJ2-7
CASSKEEGRWDEQYF
TGTGCCAGCAGCAAAGAGGAGGGCCGTTGGGACGAGCAGTACTTC
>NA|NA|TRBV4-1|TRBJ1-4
CASSQEVRAEKLFF
TGCGCCAGCAGCCAAGAGGTTAGGGCTGAAAAACTGTTTTTT
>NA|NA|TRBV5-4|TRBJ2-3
CASSPPRGTTDTQYF
TGTGCCAGCAGCCCACCCCGTGGGACCACAGATACGCAGTATTTT
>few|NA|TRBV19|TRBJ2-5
CASSGMRAETQYF
TGTGCCAGTAGCGGCATGAGGGCAGAGACCCAGTACTTC
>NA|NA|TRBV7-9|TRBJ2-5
CASSSQETQYF
TGTGCCAGCAGCTCACAAGAGACCCAGTACTTC
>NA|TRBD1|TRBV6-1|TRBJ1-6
CASSEARDRGFTALHF
TGTGCCAGCAGTGAAGCCCGGGACAGGGGTTTCACGGCCCTCCACTTT
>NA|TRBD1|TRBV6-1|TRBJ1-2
CASRGRDRGGDGYTF
TGTGCCAGCAGGGGGCGGGACAGGGGGGGCGATGGCTACACCTTC
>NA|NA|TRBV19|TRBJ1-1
CASSIIGRQLNTEAFF
TGTGCCAGTAGTATTATCGGCAGACAGTTGAACACTGAAGCTTTCTTT
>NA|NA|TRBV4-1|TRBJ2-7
CASSQDQGLTYEQYF
TGCGCCAGCAGCCAAGATCAGGGACTCACCTACGAGCAGTACTTC
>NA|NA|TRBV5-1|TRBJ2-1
CASSPWEGADEQFF
TGCGCCAGCAGCCCGTGGGAGGGGGCGGATGAGCAGTTCTTC
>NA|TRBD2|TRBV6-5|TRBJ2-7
CASSTGGGNSYEQYF
TGTGCCAGCAGTACTGGGGGAGGGAACTCCTACGAGCAGTACTTC
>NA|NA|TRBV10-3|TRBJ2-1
CAIRSGGIYNEQFF
TGTGCCATCCGGTCGGGCGGAATCTACAATGAGCAGTTCTTC
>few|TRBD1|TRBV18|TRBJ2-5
CASATGVGETQYF
TGTGCCAGCGCCACAGGGGTAGGAGAGACCCAGTACTTC
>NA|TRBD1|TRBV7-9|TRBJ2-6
CASSLVQGATGANVLTF
TGTGCCAGCAGCTTAGTACAGGGGGCTACTGGGGCCAACGTCCTGACTTTC
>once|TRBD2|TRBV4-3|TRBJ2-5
CASSQDGSLAGSPLRETQYF
TGCGCCAGCAGCCAAGATGGGTCGCTAGCGGGAAGTCCTCTCCGGGAGACCCAGTACTTC
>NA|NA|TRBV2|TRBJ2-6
CASSRTSFSGANVLTF
TGTGCCAGCAGTCGGACCTCATTCTCTGGGGCCAACGTCCTGACTTTC
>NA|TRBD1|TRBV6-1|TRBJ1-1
CASSETDRGRVEAFF
TGTGCCAGCAGTGAAACGGACAGGGGGCGGGTTGAAGCTTTCTTT
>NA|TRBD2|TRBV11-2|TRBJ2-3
CASSLVKRGSSSTDTQYF
TGTGCCAGCAGCTTAGTGAAGCGGGGGTCCTCTAGCACAGATACGCAGTATTTT
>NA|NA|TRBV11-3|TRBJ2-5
CASSLGAVPTQYF
TGTGCCAGCAGCTTAGGAGCAGTCCCGACCCAGTACTTC
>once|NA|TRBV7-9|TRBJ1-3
CASSLGVSGNTIYF
TGTGCCAGCAGCTTAGGTGTCTCTGGAAACACCATATATTTT
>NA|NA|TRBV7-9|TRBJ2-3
CASSLSQSTDTQYF
TGTGCCAGCAGCTTAAGCCAGAGCACAGATACGCAGTATTTT